What follows describes a single T cell receptor (beta chain). Its cognate antigen has yet to be identified. A single base separates this from a much larger clone, so it may be a read error. Starting from approximately 500 ng total RNA, TCRbeta-specific cDNA was produced by reverse transcription with a constant-region primer and ProtoScript II reverse transcriptase. The TCRbeta libraries were prepared through three rounds of nested multiplex PCR following a slightly modified ARM-PCR procedure. Each of the first two PCR rounds ran for roughly 11 cycles and used multiplex TRBV1-TRBV30 forward primers together with a Cbeta reverse primer. Sample barcodes and Illumina adapters were added in a final 25-cycle PCR with Deep VentR polymerase. Before sequencing, amplicons of 200-500 bp were purified from gel using a QIAquick gel extraction kit. An Illumina HiSeq 2500 was used to sequence the TCRbeta amplicons with 250-bp paired-end reads. On the authors' methods: To recover full CDR3 sequences, reads were quality-trimmed using Trimmomatic v0.33 and paired reads were then merged using FLASH v1.2.11. V, D and J germline segments were assigned to the rearranged TCRbeta sequences by MiGEC v1.2.1b. Clonotype statistics and Shannon-Wiener diversity indices were calculated with VDJtools v1.0.0. Except for diversity analysis, only each sample's 250 most abundant clonotypes were used in subsequent analyses to reduce sampling bias. In TCRdb, the public reads were trimmed at Q25 with fastp and aligned with MiXCR, with productive beta chains retained. When rows share a CDR3 protein, they turn into one entry using the most common DNA and genes. V and J calls and clone size were set by TCRdb, not the authors. Across this sample there are approximately 47,000 distinct CDR3 sequences, with about 73% seen only once. About 30% of the sample is taken by the ten largest.

The junction shows trimming of 6 bases on V and 4 bases on J, and the gene matches do not reach 12 bases of it. From the cysteine up to the phenylalanine, the CDR3 has a length of 16 residues. Left in the record is the CDR3 DNA by itself, 48 bases read in frame from the first base. Looking up the germline V gene yields CDR1 MDHEN and CDR2 SYDVKM. The data derive from a study of tumor-infiltrating lymphocytes in primary liver carcinoma (dated by TCRdb to the late 2010s). About the full investigation: Hepatocellular carcinoma (four) or combined HCC and intrahepatic cholangiocarcinoma (one) was present in the five patients, who were three men and two women aged 30 to 69 years. The tumors of the five patients were staged as T1-T3 N0M0, with maximum diameters ranging from roughly 4 to 10 cm. Roughly 3.5 to 7.5 million productive TCRbeta reads were obtained per sample, and no significant difference in read depth was found between tissue types. For each liver tumor, the study sampled five regions along with adjacent normal tissue and blood, and applied TCRbeta repertoire sequencing, expression microarrays and whole-exome sequencing. A total of roughly 35 specimens from 5 patients underwent TCRbeta repertoire sequencing, comprising around 25 tumor regions, 5 adjacent noncancerous liver tissues and 5 peripheral blood samples. The roughly 25 tumor region samples were profiled with Agilent mRNA microarrays so that TCRbeta repertoire diversity could be related to the local molecular phenotype. High reproducibility was observed for the technical replicate repertoires, with mean shared-clone rates about 0.92 and correlation coefficients above 0.95. General findings and caveats noted by the study authors: Only 4 or 5 patients were included in the study, and the authors note that the findings should be validated in a larger study. A significantly larger repertoire fraction was made up by the top 250 clones in tumors than in blood (p = 0.039). Only about 7.5-25% of top clones were found in all five regions of a tumor, suggesting spatial heterogeneity of tumor-infiltrating T cells. Since the samples were bulk and unsorted, there was no way to compare CD4+ and CD8+ T cell repertoires. Only the TCR beta chain was sequenced, which likely underestimates true repertoire diversity because unpaired alpha chains were not captured. Repertoire overlap was found to be higher between tumor regions (mean roughly 36%) than between tumor-adjacent (approximately 17%) or tumor-blood (around 15%) pairs, consistent with antigen-driven expansion.

Without any cell sorting, total RNA and DNA were co-extracted from around 18-30 mg of bulk tissue using the AllPrep DNA/RNA mini kit. Surgical resection was performed in China between late 2015 and early 2016 on 5 or 6 patients with histopathologically diagnosed primary liver carcinoma. At the time of sampling, the patients were treatment-naive and had chronic HBV infection. Five spatially separated regions were sampled per tumor: superior, inferior, left-lateral and right-lateral poles, plus the tumor centre. According to histology, viable tumor cells made up more than 80% of every tumor sample. Pieces of fresh tumor and adjacent tissue were cut in half, with one half kept in RNAlater at -80 degrees C and the other half sent for histology.

The chain employs TRBV28 and TRBJ2-1; 7 nucleotides in the junction match TRBD1. This clonotype originated in a man aged 35-49 years with primary liver carcinoma and hepatitis B virus infection. Input material: liver tumor tissue from sampling region 3. This specimen's cell subset or site label, interpreted: tumor region T3, left-lateral pole. The nucleotide sequence is given as TGTGCCAGCAGCCGAGCCGGGACAGAGGGGTACAATGAGCAGTTCTTC. Its protein is CASSRAGTEGYNEQFF.